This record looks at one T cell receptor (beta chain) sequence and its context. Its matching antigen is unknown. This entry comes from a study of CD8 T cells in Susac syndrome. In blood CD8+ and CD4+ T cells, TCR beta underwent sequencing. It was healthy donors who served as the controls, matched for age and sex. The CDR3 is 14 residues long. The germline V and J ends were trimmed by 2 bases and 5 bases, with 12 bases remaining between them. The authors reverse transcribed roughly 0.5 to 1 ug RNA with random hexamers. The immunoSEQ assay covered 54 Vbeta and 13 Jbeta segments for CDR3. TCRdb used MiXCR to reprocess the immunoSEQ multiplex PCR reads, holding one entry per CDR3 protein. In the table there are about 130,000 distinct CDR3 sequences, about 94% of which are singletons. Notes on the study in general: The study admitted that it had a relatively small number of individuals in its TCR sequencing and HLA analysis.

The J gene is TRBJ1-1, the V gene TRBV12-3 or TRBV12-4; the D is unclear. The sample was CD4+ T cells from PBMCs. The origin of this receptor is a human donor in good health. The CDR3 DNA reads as TGTGCCAGCAGTTTAAGGCACCTCGGAACTGAAGCTTTCTTT. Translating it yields CASSLRHLGTEAFF.